Below, 18 T cell receptor beta chains from the same sample are listed, as sequenced in a study of T-cell memory formation after mild COVID-19. TCRdb analysed the 5' RACE reads with MiXCR anew, one entry per CDR3 protein. The sample consists of hundreds of thousands of distinct CDR3 sequences, around 24% of them appearing once. Sequencing was done on a sample of PBMCs or a T cell subset sorted from them (not recorded which). The receptors here all came from an adult woman who had mild COVID-19 (a few samples of this study predate the infection). Cell type and time point are not known.

V gene TRBV7-9 combines with J gene TRBJ1-3; the match to TRBD1 covers 9 bases. The germline gives CDR1 SEHNR, CDR2 FQNEAQ (reference sequence). The V gene end was trimmed by 8 bases and the J gene end by 0 bases; junction bases not matched to a gene: 8. This CDR3 is built from 16 residues. CDR3 nucleotides: TGTGCCAGCCGAGGGACAGGGCCCGTCTCTGGAAACACCATATATTTT. Encoded protein: CASRGTGPVSGNTIYF.

This clonotype has just a few counts. This chain links TRBV7-6 with TRBJ2-2; D is tentatively TRBD1 or TRBD2 (5 bases each). The ends were cut back, 3 bases at V and 2 bases at J, with 16 bases in the middle. The germline CDR1 and CDR2 sequences are SGHVS and FNYEAQ. This CDR3 contains 17 residues. The CDR3 region has the DNA TGTGCCAGCAGCTTCCTTTCCGGGACGGGTAACACCGGGGAGCTGTTTTTT. It encodes CASSFLSGTGNTGELFF.

The V gene is TRBV27, the J gene TRBJ2-7; 13 nucleotides match TRBD2. From germline, CDR1 is MNHEY and CDR2 SMNVEV (reference sequence). Trimming removed 5 bases from V and 3 bases from J; junction bases left unmatched: 4. This CDR3 is 15 amino acids long. CDR3 DNA: TGTGCCAGCAGTCTGACTAGCGGGGGGAACTACGAGCAGTACTTC. Protein product: CASSLTSGGNYEQYF.

This chain joins TRBV25-1 and TRBJ1-2; D gene uncertain. Trimming took off 6 bases at V and 2 bases at J, with 13 bases between the two ends. The CDR3 sequence is 14 residues long. Germline assignment: CDR1 MGHDK and CDR2 SYGVNS. In DNA form, the CDR3 reads TGTGCCAGCAGCAACATCGACATAAACTATGGCTACACCTTC. Translating it yields CASSNIDINYGYTF.

The V gene is TRBV4-1, the J gene TRBJ1-1, with D unresolved. The V and J ends lost 0 bases and 2 bases respectively, with 16 bases between them. Germline V gene data show CDR1 as MGHRA and CDR2 as YSYEKL. CDR3 length equals 17 residues. DNA of the CDR3: TGCGCCAGCAGCCAAGACGAAAGGGCGCGGGGAAACACTGAAGCTTTCTTT. The encoded protein is CASSQDERARGNTEAFF.

This clonotype was recorded a few times. A read error may account for a junction end that differs from germline. The V call is TRBV28, the J call TRBJ2-5; D is possibly TRBD1 (6 bases). This CDR3 has 14 residues. Germline-derived CDR1 and CDR2 are MDHEN and SYDVKM. CDR3 amino acids: CASSEQGNHETQYF. As DNA, the CDR3 is TGTGCCAGCAGCGAACAGGGTAACCACGAGACCCAGTACTTC.

The CDR3 reads CSVTNQETQYF. CDR3 nucleotide sequence: TGCAGCGTGACAAACCAAGAGACCCAGTACTTC. The chain combines TRBV29-1 with TRBJ2-5; no firm D call. The CDR3 runs to 11 residues. Trimming removed 6 bases from V and 0 bases from J, with 5 bases in between. Germline CDR1 and CDR2: SQVTM and ANQGSEA.

This clonotype has more than one count but fewer than ten. V and J are TRBV27 and TRBJ1-2, with D hard to call. CDR3 length equals 15 residues. V was clipped by 4 bases and J by 3 bases, with 15 bases between them. In germline, CDR1 is MNHEY, CDR2 SMNVEV (reference sequence). The CDR3 coding sequence is TGTGCCAGCAGTTGGACGGGCGTGGGCGACTATGGCTACACCTTC. Its protein product is CASSWTGVGDYGYTF.

The chain uses TRBV24-1 and TRBJ2-3; 8 bases match TRBD2. This CDR3 spans 14 amino acids. V dropped 6 bases and J dropped 5; count of bases not matched to a gene: 6. Germline V gene sequence: CDR1 KGHDR, CDR2 SFDVKD. CDR3 in DNA: TGTGCCACCAGTCGGGGGGGGGGAATAGATACGCAGTATTTT. This gives the protein CATSRGGGIDTQYF.

The chain combines TRBV5-1 with TRBJ2-1, with D perhaps TRBD1 (7 bases). This CDR3 has 17 amino acids. Germline lookup yields CDR1 SGHRS and CDR2 YFSETQ. V was clipped by 0 bases and J by 6 bases, with 19 bases between them. The CDR3 reads CASSLEPGGPRGNEQFF. The CDR3 coding sequence is TGCGCCAGCAGCTTGGAGCCAGGGGGGCCTAGAGGCAATGAGCAGTTCTTC.

This clonotype has just a few counts. V and J are TRBV30 and TRBJ2-3, with 13 bases aligning to TRBD2. The CDR3 is made up of 18 amino acids. The V segment lost 2 bases and the J segment 3 bases; nucleotides outside the gene matches: 11. Per the germline V gene, CDR1 is GTSNPN and CDR2 is SVGIG (reference sequence). CDR3 sequence reads: CAWSRTSGSVIWTDTQYF. CDR3 nucleotide sequence: TGTGCCTGGAGTCGGACTAGCGGGAGTGTGATCTGGACAGATACGCAGTATTTT.

This clonotype occurred a few times. The genes are TRBV7-9 and TRBJ1-4; 8 bases are a match to TRBD1. There are 17 residues in the CDR3. Germline V CDR1 and CDR2: SEHNR, FQNEAQ (reference sequence). The J segment lost 5 bases and the V segment lost 5 bases, leaving 13 bases of the junction unmatched. The CDR3 nucleotides read TGTGCCAGCAGCGACGGCCCGGGACAGGTTCTAAATGAAAAACTGTTTTTT. Translation gives CASSDGPGQVLNEKLFF.

The chain employs TRBV11-2 and TRBJ2-5; D is ambiguous. Germline CDR1 and CDR2: SGHAT and FQNNGV. The V end lost 1 base, the J end lost 5 bases, and 8 bases lay between the germline ends. This CDR3 comprises 13 residues. In DNA, the CDR3 is TGTGCCAGCAGCTTAGTAGTCGTCGAGACCCAGTACTTC. This codes for CASSLVVVETQYF.

The V call is TRBV7-8, the J call TRBJ2-1; D uncertain. Trimming cost V 5 bases and J 6 bases, with 8 bases left between them. This CDR3 has 12 residues. The germline CDR1 and CDR2 sequences are SGHVS and FQNEAQ. CDR3 nucleotide sequence: TGTGCCAGCAGCCCACCAGGCAATGAGCAGTTCTTC. Amino acids: CASSPPGNEQFF.

This clonotype showed up just a few times. The rearrangement links TRBV5-1 to TRBJ2-3, with 9 nucleotides matching TRBD1. Germline V gene lookup returns CDR1 SGHRS and CDR2 YFSETQ. This CDR3 is built from 16 residues. The V segment lost 0 bases and the J segment 6 bases; nucleotides outside the gene matches: 8. The CDR3 reads CASSLEGGQGLDTQYF. The CDR3 DNA follows: TGCGCCAGCAGCTTGGAGGGGGGACAGGGTCTCGATACGCAGTATTTT.

For the CDR3, the DNA is TGCGCCAGCAGCCAAGTCCTACAGGTCGAGCAGTACTTC. Its protein product is CASSQVLQVEQYF. This chain joins TRBV4-1 and TRBJ2-7; maybe TRBD1 (5 bases). Germline V gene sequence: CDR1 MGHRA, CDR2 YSYEKL. This CDR3 is 13 amino acids long. The V end was cut by 1 base, the J end by 6 bases, with 10 bases between.

This sequence joins TRBV30 and TRBJ2-3, with a possible D match to TRBD2 (5 bases). The germline CDR1 and CDR2 sequences are GTSNPN and SVGIG (reference sequence). Deletions cut 4 bases from V and 7 bases from J, with 15 bases between. The CDR3 consists of 13 residues. The CDR3, as DNA: TGTGCCTGGACCCCGCCGGGAAGGAATACGCAGTATTTT. This gives the protein CAWTPPGRNTQYF.

V usage is TRBV6-5 and J usage is TRBJ1-1, with 8 bases that match TRBD1. Per germline, CDR1 MNHEY and CDR2 SVGAGI. The CDR3 has 13 amino acids. J gave up 11 bases and V 6 bases, and 11 bases lay outside the gene matches. The CDR3 nucleotides read TGTGCCAGCAGCATTCCCTTGACAGGGGATGCTTTCTTT. Amino acid sequence: CASSIPLTGDAFF.